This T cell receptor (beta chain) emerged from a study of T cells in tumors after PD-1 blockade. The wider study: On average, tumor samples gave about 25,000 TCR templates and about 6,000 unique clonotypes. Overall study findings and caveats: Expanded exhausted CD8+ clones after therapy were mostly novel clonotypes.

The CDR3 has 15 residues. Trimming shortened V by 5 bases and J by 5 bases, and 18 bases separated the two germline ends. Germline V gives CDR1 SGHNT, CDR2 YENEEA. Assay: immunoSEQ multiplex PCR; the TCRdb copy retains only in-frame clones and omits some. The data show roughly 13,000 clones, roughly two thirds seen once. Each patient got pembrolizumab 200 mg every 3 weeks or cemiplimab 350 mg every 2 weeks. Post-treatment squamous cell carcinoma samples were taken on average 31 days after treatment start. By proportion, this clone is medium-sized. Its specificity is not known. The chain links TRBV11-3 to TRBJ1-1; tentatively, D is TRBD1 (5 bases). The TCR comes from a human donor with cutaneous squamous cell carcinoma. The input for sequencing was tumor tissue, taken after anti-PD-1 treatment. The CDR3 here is CASSGTTGGETEAFF. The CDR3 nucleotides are TGTGCCAGCAGCGGGACGACCGGAGGAGAAACTGAAGCTTTCTTT.